One sample yielded the 26 T cell receptor beta chains listed below, sequenced in a study of CD8 T cells in Susac syndrome. An amount of RNA that ranged from 0.5 to 1 ug was reverse transcribed with random hexamers. TCRdb reanalysed the immunoSEQ multiplex PCR reads using MiXCR and keeps one entry per CDR3 protein. This sample has about 430,000 distinct CDR3 sequences; more than 70% occur once, and the top ten carry about 0.12%. The source material was CD8+ T cells from PBMCs. The receptor source for this set is a human donor with multiple sclerosis.

The chain combines TRBV6-5 with TRBJ2-1; D might be TRBD1 or TRBD2, each matching 5 bases. CDR1 and CDR2 (germline): MNHEY, SVGAGI. CDR3 length: 12 amino acids. The V and J ends lost 7 bases and 10 bases respectively, with 14 bases between them. This chain's CDR3 is CASNHQGDEQFF. CDR3 DNA sequence: TGTGCCAGCAACCACCAGGGAGACGAGCAGTTCTTC.

The rearrangement joins TRBV15 to TRBJ2-2, with D possibly being TRBD1 or TRBD2 (7 bases each). CDR1 is LNHNV and CDR2 is YYDKDF in the germline V gene (reference sequence). CDR3 size: 17 residues. V lost 4 bases and J 4 bases, leaving 19 bases between the germline ends. As DNA, the CDR3 is TGTGCCACCAGCAACTCCCAGGGGGGGCTGGGCACCGGGGAGCTGTTTTTT. Protein sequence: CATSNSQGGLGTGELFF. The entire variable domain, with the rest obtained from reference TRBV15 and TRBJ2-2, is as follows: DAMVIQNPRYQVTQFGKPVTLSCSQTLNHNVMYWYQQKSSQAPKLLFHYYDKDFNNEADTPDNFQSRRPNTSFCFLDIRSPGLGDTAMYLCATSNSQGGLGTGELFFGEGSRLTVL.

A few counts support this clonotype. The V gene is TRBV19, the J gene TRBJ2-2; a weak D match, TRBD2 (6 bases). The V end was cut by 5 bases, the J end by 1 base, with 14 bases between. Germline CDR1 and CDR2: LNHDA and SQIVND (reference sequence). This CDR3 is 16 amino acids long. The CDR3 sequence: CASSPRDPWNTGELFF. As DNA, the CDR3 is TGTGCCAGTAGTCCGCGGGACCCTTGGAACACCGGGGAGCTGTTTTTT.

This clonotype was seen a few times. The rearrangement links TRBV4-1 to TRBJ1-1; a weak D match, TRBD1 (5 bases). In germline, CDR1 is MGHRA, CDR2 YSYEKL. This CDR3 region has 15 residues. V lost 1 base and J 5 bases, leaving 14 bases between the germline ends. The CDR3 DNA follows: TGCGCCAGCAGCCAAGGTGGCGGGGGGGGGACTGAAGCTTTCTTT. Residues: CASSQGGGGGTEAFF.

The rearrangement joins TRBV5-1 to TRBJ1-1; 7 bases align to TRBD1. The germline V gene has CDR1 SGHRS and CDR2 YFSETQ. After removal of 2 bases from V and 10 bases from J, the junction contained 14 bases not matched to a gene. This CDR3 has 15 residues. CDR3 region: CASSLPRDSPPRAFF. The CDR3 nucleotides read TGCGCCAGCAGCTTACCCAGGGACAGCCCCCCGCGAGCTTTCTTT.

The J gene is TRBJ2-4, the V gene TRBV12-3 or TRBV12-4; D is perhaps TRBD1 (7 bases). Deletions cut 2 bases from V and 0 bases from J, with 14 bases between. The CDR3 loop spans 17 amino acids. The CDR3 nucleotides are TGTGCCAGCAGTTTACCGAGACAGGGACTAGCCAAAAACATTCAGTACTTC. As protein: CASSLPRQGLAKNIQYF.

The CDR3: CATSRGPGANVLTF. CDR3 bases: TGTGCCACCAGCAGAGGCCCTGGGGCCAACGTCCTGACTTTC. The chain joins TRBV15 to TRBJ2-6; D is undetermined. Trimming took off 1 base at V and 2 bases at J, with 3 bases between the two ends. The CDR3 length is 14 residues. CDR1 is LNHNV, CDR2 YYDKDF, per germline (reference sequence).

The chain uses TRBV15 and TRBJ1-5; 8 bases are shared with TRBD1. This CDR3 is built from 16 residues. The V gene end was trimmed by 4 bases and the J gene end by 5 bases; junction bases not matched to a gene: 10. Germline V gene data show CDR1 as LNHNV and CDR2 as YYDKDF (reference sequence). The CDR3 DNA reads as TGTGCCACCAGCACCCCCGGCAGGGGGCTTTATCAGCCCCAGCATTTT. This gives the protein CATSTPGRGLYQPQHF.

V and J are TRBV27 and TRBJ2-7; 10 bases fit TRBD2. Germline assignment: CDR1 MNHEY and CDR2 SMNVEV (reference sequence). V shed 3 bases and J 3 bases; nucleotides not matched to a gene: 17. The CDR3 spans 19 residues. The DNA of the CDR3 is TGTGCCAGCAGTTTCCAAACTAGCGGGGACCGATCAGATTTCTACGAGCAGTACTTC. Its translation is CASSFQTSGDRSDFYEQYF.

This rearrangement joins TRBV12-3 or TRBV12-4 to TRBJ1-1; no definite D call. Trimming removed 7 bases at V and 5 bases at J, with 14 bases between. The CDR3 is 13 amino acids. CDR3 DNA: TGTGCCAGCACCCCGGGCGAAGGGACTGAAGCTTTCTTT. Translation gives CASTPGEGTEAFF.

The gene calls are TRBV7-3 and TRBJ2-5, with TRBD1 matching 7 bases. Losses at the gene ends were 5 bases for V and 5 bases for J; bases not matched to a gene: 14. This CDR3 comprises 16 residues. Germline lookup yields CDR1 SGHTA and CDR2 FQGTGA. CDR3 sequence: CASSQVRDSLSETQYF. The CDR3 DNA reads TGTGCCAGCAGCCAAGTCCGGGACAGCCTATCGGAGACCCAGTACTTC.

The V and J genes are TRBV4-1 and TRBJ2-7; D may be TRBD1 (6 bases). Trimming left V 3 bases short and J 2 bases short, with 14 bases between. The CDR3 length is 15 residues. From germline, CDR1 is MGHRA and CDR2 YSYEKL. The CDR3 reads CASSHRQVGAYEQYF. The CDR3 nucleotides read TGCGCCAGCAGCCACCGACAGGTAGGGGCCTACGAGCAGTACTTC.

This clonotype showed up just once. The rearrangement links TRBV6-5 to TRBJ2-5; D is possibly TRBD1 or TRBD2 (6 bases each). The germline V gene encodes CDR1 MNHEY and CDR2 SVGAGI. CDR3 length: 16 residues. With 6 bases removed from V and 5 bases from J, the gap between germline ends came to 22 bases. As DNA, the CDR3 is TGTGCCAGCAGCTACCGTACAGGGACCGGAGGGGAGACCCAGTACTTC. Residues: CASSYRTGTGGETQYF.

A single count supports this clonotype. The chain is built from TRBV6-1 and TRBJ2-7; 7 positions match TRBD1. The CDR3 covers 17 residues. V was clipped by 2 bases and J by 2 bases; unmatched bases: 12. Germline CDR1 reads MNHNS; CDR2 reads SASEGT. Here the CDR3 DNA reads TGTGCCAGCAGTGAATCTAATGGGGACAGTTTCGCCTACGAGCAGTACTTC. It codes for CASSESNGDSFAYEQYF.

The chain links TRBV12-3 or TRBV12-4 to TRBJ2-2; 7 bases line up with TRBD2. V dropped 2 bases and J dropped 7; count of bases not matched to a gene: 10. CDR3 size: 16 residues. The CDR3 DNA reads as TGTGCCAGCAGTTTAATCTCTAGCGGAATTGGCGGGGAGCTGTTTTTT. Its translation: CASSLISSGIGGELFF.

In DNA, the CDR3 is TGTGCCAGCAGCTTTAGTCTCGGGGAGACCCAGTACTTC. Amino acids: CASSFSLGETQYF. J is TRBJ2-5 and V is TRBV7-9; D is undetermined. The CDR3 runs 13 residues. V lost 3 bases and J lost 5, with 10 bases in between. In germline, CDR1 is SEHNR, CDR2 FQNEAQ (reference sequence).

The chain joins TRBV3-1 to TRBJ1-4; 7 positions agree with TRBD1. The CDR3 runs to 18 residues. V lost 4 bases, J lost 8 bases, and 19 bases stayed unmatched. From germline, CDR1 is LGHDT and CDR2 YNNKEL (reference sequence). The DNA of the CDR3 is TGTGCCAGCAGCCTAGGGTGGAGGGAGACCCAGGGGGGAGAAAAACTGTTTTTT. This encodes CASSLGWRETQGGEKLFF.

In regard to this clonotype: The CDR3 ends on some other residue instead of the conserved phenylalanine or tryptophan, so this is likely a read error. This rearrangement joins TRBV4-1 to TRBJ1-6; D remains ambiguous. V was shortened by 0 bases and J by 9 bases, with 12 bases between the two germline ends. This CDR3 comprises 15 residues. CDR1 and CDR2 (germline): MGHRA, YSYEKL. The CDR3 DNA reads as TGCGCCAGCAGCCAAGACGGCGGGGTATCTTCACCCCTCCACCTT. It encodes CASSQDGGVSSPLHL.

This clonotype came up once. V is TRBV9 and J is TRBJ2-7; perhaps TRBD1 as D (6 bases). CDR3 length: 15 amino acids. CDR1 and CDR2 (germline): SGDLS, YYNGEE. Trimming left V 4 bases short and J 3 bases short, with 17 bases between. CDR3 bases: TGTGCCAGCAGCCCCAGTGGGGCAGGGGACTACGAGCAGTACTTC. Translated: CASSPSGAGDYEQYF.

This rearrangement joins TRBV7-9 to TRBJ2-4; D tentatively fits TRBD1 or TRBD2 (5 bases each). Germline V gene data show CDR1 as SEHNR and CDR2 as FQNEAQ (reference sequence). Trimming left V 2 bases short and J 11 bases short, with 13 bases between. The CDR3 loop spans 13 amino acids. CDR3: CASSLRGDLLQYF. DNA of the CDR3: TGTGCCAGCAGCTTAAGAGGGGACCTTCTTCAGTACTTC.

The chain links TRBV29-1 to TRBJ1-3, with TRBD1 matching over 8 bases. Trimming cost V 4 bases and J 8 bases; bases outside gene matches: 7. This CDR3 region has 13 residues. The germline V gene has CDR1 SQVTM and CDR2 ANQGSEA. Here the CDR3 reads CSVGNDRGDTIYF. CDR3 nucleotides: TGCAGCGTTGGAAACGACAGGGGCGACACCATATATTTT.

The V and J genes are TRBV4-1 and TRBJ1-1; D gene uncertain. Germline loops: CDR1 MGHRA, CDR2 YSYEKL. V lost 4 bases, J lost 6 bases, and 15 bases lay in between. The CDR3 spans 14 residues. The CDR3 sequence is CASSLDTGMAEAFF. In DNA form, the CDR3 reads TGCGCCAGCAGCCTAGATACGGGGATGGCTGAAGCTTTCTTT.

The chain recombines TRBV6-1 with TRBJ2-7; 10 bases map to TRBD2. Germline assignment: CDR1 MNHNS and CDR2 SASEGT. J lost 6 bases, V lost 2 bases, and 13 bases had no gene match. The CDR3 sequence is 17 residues long. The CDR3 coding sequence is TGTGCCAGCAGTGAATTGCCTAGAGCGGGGGGGCCGGGCGAGCAGTACTTC. Translation gives CASSELPRAGGPGEQYF.

In its sample, this clonotype was seen once. The genes are TRBV7-3 and TRBJ2-7; D possibly corresponds to TRBD1 (6 bases). V was shortened by 2 bases and J by 5 bases, with 13 bases between the two germline ends. Germline V CDR1 and CDR2: SGHTA, FQGTGA. The CDR3 totals 14 residues. Here the CDR3 reads CASSLSPGAHEQYF. The CDR3 DNA is TGTGCCAGCAGCTTATCTCCAGGGGCCCACGAGCAGTACTTC.

This chain links TRBV9 with TRBJ2-1; 7 bases agree with TRBD2. V lost 0 bases, J lost 2 bases, and 2 bases stayed unmatched. Germline-derived CDR1 and CDR2 are SGDLS and YYNGEE. The CDR3 extends over 15 amino acids. The DNA of the CDR3 is TGTGCCAGCAGCGTAGCCCTAGCGGCCTACAATGAGCAGTTCTTC. Translation gives CASSVALAAYNEQFF.

This chain links TRBV27 with TRBJ2-1; TRBD2 matches at 11 bases. Looked up from germline, CDR1 is MNHEY and CDR2 is SMNVEV (reference sequence). V shed 6 bases and J 7 bases; nucleotides not matched to a gene: 8. This CDR3 region has 15 residues. CDR3 residues: CASSLAGGNRNEQFF. The DNA for the CDR3 is TGTGCCAGCAGCTTAGCGGGAGGGAATAGAAATGAGCAGTTCTTC.